Each of the 8 T cell receptor beta chains below was sequenced from the same sample in a study of blood T cell repertoires in COVID-19. Method: immunoSEQ multiplex PCR; TCRdb's copy keeps in-frame clones and lacks some. This sample has roughly 160,000 clones, with around 80% found just once. The sample was PBMCs or T cells enriched from blood (not recorded which). The receptors derive from a man in his forties or fifties who had recovered from COVID-19.

This sequence joins TRBV6-5 and TRBJ1-5, with D hard to call. The CDR3 is 13 amino acids. Trimming removed 2 bases from V and 4 bases from J, with 6 bases in between. CDR1 is MNHEY, CDR2 SVGAGI, per germline. The CDR3, as DNA: TGTGCCAGCAGTTACCTGCGAAATCAGCCCCAGCATTTT. Its protein is CASSYLRNQPQHF.

The chain links TRBV18 to TRBJ2-5; D not resolved. Germline-derived CDR1 and CDR2 are KGHSH and LQKENI. The germline V and J ends were trimmed by 2 bases and 5 bases, with 6 bases remaining between them. This CDR3 has 12 residues. This CDR3 is CASSPRGETQYF. The CDR3 DNA follows: TGTGCCAGCTCACCAAGAGGTGAGACCCAGTACTTC.

This chain uses TRBV5-1 with TRBJ2-2; TRBD1 aligns across 8 bases. Looked up from germline, CDR1 is SGHRS and CDR2 is YFSETQ. The CDR3 loop spans 13 amino acids. The V gene end was trimmed by 2 bases and the J gene end by 6 bases; junction bases not matched to a gene: 0. Here the CDR3 reads CASSLQGAGELFF. The CDR3 nucleotides read TGCGCCAGCAGCTTACAGGGGGCCGGGGAGCTGTTTTTT.

There are a few counts of this clone. The rearrangement joins TRBV20-1 to TRBJ2-3; TRBD1 is a possible D gene (6 bases). In germline, CDR1 is DFQATT, CDR2 SNEGSKA (reference sequence). The CDR3 contains 11 residues. CDR3 loop: CSWTVTDTQYF. The CDR3 region has the DNA TGCAGCTGGACAGTCACAGATACGCAGTATTTT.

This chain connects TRBV5-4 to TRBJ2-2, with 9 bases fitting TRBD1. This CDR3 contains 16 residues. Germline V lookup: CDR1 SGHNT, CDR2 YYREEE (reference sequence). V shed 4 bases, J shed 0 bases, and the junction held 4 bases outside the gene matches. The CDR3: CASSGTGGANTGELFF. The CDR3 DNA follows: TGTGCCAGCAGCGGAACAGGGGGCGCGAACACCGGGGAGCTGTTTTTT. The full variable domain, rest sourced from reference TRBV5-4 and TRBJ2-2, is ETGVTQSPTHLIKTRGQQVTLRCSSQSGHNTVSWYQQALGQGPQFIFQYYREEENGRGNFPPRFSGLQFPNYSSELNVNALELDDSALYLCASSGTGGANTGELFFGEGSRLTVL.

This sequence joins TRBV7-2 and TRBJ1-5; 7 bases align to TRBD1. The trim removed 4 bases at V and 6 bases at J, leaving 6 bases unmatched. The germline V gene encodes CDR1 SGHTA and CDR2 FQGNSA. The CDR3 sequence is 14 residues long. The CDR3 loop is CASSWDSNAQPQHF. The CDR3 DNA follows: TGTGCCAGCAGCTGGGACAGCAATGCTCAGCCCCAGCATTTT.

CDR3 protein: CASTLRNPYNSPLHF. CDR3 DNA sequence: TGTGCCAGCACGCTCAGGAATCCTTATAATTCACCCCTCCACTTT. The chain carries TRBV6-5 and TRBJ1-6; no reliable D call. The CDR3 runs to 15 residues. CDR1 MNHEY and CDR2 SVGAGI come from the germline V gene. Trimming removed 7 bases at V and 4 bases at J, with 14 bases between.

The chain uses TRBV6-1 and TRBJ1-2; D remains ambiguous. Trimming left V 4 bases short and J 2 bases short, with 23 bases between. The germline CDR1 and CDR2 sequences are MNHNS and SASEGT. The CDR3 length is 18 residues. CDR3 in amino acids: CASSARAVGLGGNYGYTF. CDR3 DNA sequence: TGTGCCAGCAGTGCCCGAGCTGTGGGTCTCGGAGGCAACTATGGCTACACCTTC.